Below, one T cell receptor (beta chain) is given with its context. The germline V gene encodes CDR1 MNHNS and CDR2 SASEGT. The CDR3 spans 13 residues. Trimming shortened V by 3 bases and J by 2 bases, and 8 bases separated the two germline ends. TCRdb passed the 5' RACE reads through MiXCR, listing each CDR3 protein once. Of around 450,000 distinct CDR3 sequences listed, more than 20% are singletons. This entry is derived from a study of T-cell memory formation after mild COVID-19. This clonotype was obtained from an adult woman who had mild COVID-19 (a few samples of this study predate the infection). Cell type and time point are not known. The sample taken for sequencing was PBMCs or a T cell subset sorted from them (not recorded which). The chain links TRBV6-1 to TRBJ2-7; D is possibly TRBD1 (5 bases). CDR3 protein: CASSDPGTYEQYF. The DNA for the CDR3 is TGTGCCAGCAGTGACCCAGGGACCTACGAGCAGTACTTC.